This TCR beta chain is from a study of blood T cell repertoires in COVID-19. Turning to the study itself: T cells, B-cell-depleted T cells, or PBMCs provided the cDNA or gDNA that served as material.

Cohorts were assigned according to the clinical history that participants reported. Someone with COVID-19 had been met by exposed participants within 2 weeks before study entry. Germline V gene sequence: CDR1 SGHVS, CDR2 FQNEAQ. CDR3 length equals 14 residues. V lost 3 bases and J lost 2; bases outside the gene matches: 3. As handled by the study authors: Researchers report that nucleated cell counts were estimated from reference gene primer amplification. Method: immunoSEQ multiplex PCR; TCRdb's copy keeps in-frame clones and lacks some. V, J and clone size derive from that table, while D and trimming were established from the DNA sequence. The top ten clones hold roughly 5.5% of a sample with 130,000 to 150,000 clones, about four fifths of them seen once.

Sequencing was performed on PBMCs or T cells enriched from blood (not recorded which). V is TRBV7-8 and J is TRBJ2-7; 8 bases align to TRBD2. The clonotype was recovered from a woman aged 45 to 65 who had been exposed to COVID-19. CDR3 sequence reads: CASSFGGGPYEQYF. In DNA form, the CDR3 reads TGTGCCAGCAGCTTTGGCGGGGGGCCCTACGAGCAGTACTTC.